The 3 T cell receptor beta chains given below trace back to one sample, sequenced in a study of cytomegalovirus exposure and HLA in healthy donors. 13 Jbeta primers and 60 Vbeta primers were used for the PCR. Some clones are missing from TCRdb's copy, which holds only in-frame ones; the method was immunoSEQ multiplex PCR. The table records 200,000 to 250,000 clones, approximately 82% of them present only once. The specimen sequenced was PBMCs. These receptor sequences come from a man between 18 and 29 years old in good health and CMV-seronegative.

A single count supports this clone. This rearrangement joins TRBV30 to TRBJ1-1; no reliable D call. Germline V lookup: CDR1 GTSNPN, CDR2 SVGIG (reference sequence). V lost 3 bases and J 0 bases, leaving 8 bases between the germline ends. The CDR3 is made up of 13 amino acids. The CDR3 bases are TGTGCCTGGAGGTATACAATGAACACTGAAGCTTTCTTT. Protein product: CAWRYTMNTEAFF.

This rearrangement joins TRBV30 to TRBJ1-1; D is undetermined. The CDR3 extends over 11 amino acids. Germline CDR1 GTSNPN, CDR2 SVGIG (reference sequence). V lost 0 bases, J lost 11 bases, and 10 bases lay in between. The CDR3 nucleotides read TGTGCCTGGAGTGTAAGACTGTACGCTTTCTTT. This gives the protein CAWSVRLYAFF.

This chain links TRBV6-1 with TRBJ1-5; 8 bases map to TRBD1. The CDR3 length is 14 residues. Germline V lookup: CDR1 MNHNS, CDR2 SASEGT. V trimming: 5 bases; J trimming: 2 bases; junction bases outside the gene matches: 2. CDR3 nucleotide sequence: TGTGCCAGCAGTCCACAGGGGGGCAATCAGCCCCAGCATTTT. Translated, it gives CASSPQGGNQPQHF.